This T cell receptor beta chain was retrieved from a study of blood T cell repertoires in COVID-19. CDR3 length: 17 residues. The V gene's germline CDR1 is SGHVS and CDR2 FQNEAQ. The junction had 9 bases not matched to a gene; V was cut back by 4 bases and J by 0 bases. Data came from immunoSEQ multiplex PCR; TCRdb stores just in-frame clones and leaves some out. Of roughly 81,000 clones in the sample, approximately 82% were seen once. The rearrangement links TRBV7-8 to TRBJ1-3; 7 bases line up with TRBD1. The sample consisted of peripheral blood. This clonotype was sampled from a woman aged 70-85 years with acute or convalescent COVID-19. The CDR3 reads CASSSAPTGYSGNTIYF. The DNA for the CDR3 is TGTGCCAGCAGCTCCGCCCCGACAGGGTACTCTGGAAACACCATATATTTT.